This TCR beta chain derives from a study of shared clonotypes between healthy human individuals. Study observations and caveats: The sharing of roughly 5% of naive CD4 clonotypes was seen across a few donors. Sorted-subset sequencing, rarefaction showed, was incomplete despite large depth.

Terminally differentiated effector memory CD45RA+ cells were excluded from the naive CD8 cells, which were CD45RO-negative and positively selected for CCR7. For each subset, genomic DNA was distributed in equal portions over several immunoSEQ plates. Sequencing used immunoSEQ multiplex PCR; TCRdb keeps in-frame clones, though not all of them. The table has around 2.1 million clones, 85% to 95% seen once. Of note for this clone: Its antigen is undetermined.

Germline V CDR1 and CDR2: SNHLY, FYNNEI. V was pared by 2 bases and J by 3 bases, with 9 bases of the junction left unmatched. This CDR3 is built from 16 residues. V and J are TRBV2 and TRBJ1-1; TRBD1 matches 7 bases. The sequence derives from a man aged 18 to 30 in good health. Some clones in this sample may be carry-over from other donors' samples. The sample taken for sequencing was naive CD8+ T cells from PBMCs. The CDR3 loop reads CASSETRQGRDTEAFF. Here the CDR3 DNA reads TGTGCCAGCAGTGAAACCCGACAGGGCAGGGACACTGAAGCTTTCTTT.